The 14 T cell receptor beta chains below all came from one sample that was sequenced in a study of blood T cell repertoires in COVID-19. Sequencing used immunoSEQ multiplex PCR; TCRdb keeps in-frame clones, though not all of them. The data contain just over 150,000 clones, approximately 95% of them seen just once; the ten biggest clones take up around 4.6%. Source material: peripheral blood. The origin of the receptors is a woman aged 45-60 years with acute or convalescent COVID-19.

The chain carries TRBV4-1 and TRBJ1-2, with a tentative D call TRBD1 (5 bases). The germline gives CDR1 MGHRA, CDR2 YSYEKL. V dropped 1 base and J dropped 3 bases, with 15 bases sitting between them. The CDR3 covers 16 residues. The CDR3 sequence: CASSQVGGGLDYGYTF. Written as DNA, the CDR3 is TGCGCCAGCAGCCAAGTGGGGGGAGGGTTGGACTATGGCTACACCTTC.

The CDR3 region is CASSRLSGGQSYEQYF. The DNA for the CDR3 is TGTGCCAGCAGCCGGCTTAGCGGGGGCCAATCCTACGAGCAGTACTTC. The chain has TRBV13 and TRBJ2-7, with 9 bases that match TRBD2. CDR3 length: 16 amino acids. The V gene end was trimmed by 5 bases and the J gene end by 1 base; junction bases not matched to a gene: 9. CDR1 is PRHDT, CDR2 FYEKMQ, per germline (reference sequence).

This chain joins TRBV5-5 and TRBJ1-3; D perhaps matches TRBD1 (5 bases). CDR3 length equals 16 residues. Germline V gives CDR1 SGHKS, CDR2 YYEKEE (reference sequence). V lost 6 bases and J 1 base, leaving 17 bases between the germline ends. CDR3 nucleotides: TGTGCCAGCACTCCTCTCGGAGGGGCTTCTGGAAACACCATATATTTT. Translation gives CASTPLGGASGNTIYF.

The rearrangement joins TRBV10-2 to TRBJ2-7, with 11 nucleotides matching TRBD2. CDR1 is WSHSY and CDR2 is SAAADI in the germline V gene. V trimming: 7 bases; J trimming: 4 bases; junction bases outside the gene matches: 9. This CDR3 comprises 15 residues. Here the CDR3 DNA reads TGCGCCAGCATCAATAGCGGGAGGGCCGGGTACGAGCAGTACTTC. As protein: CASINSGRAGYEQYF.

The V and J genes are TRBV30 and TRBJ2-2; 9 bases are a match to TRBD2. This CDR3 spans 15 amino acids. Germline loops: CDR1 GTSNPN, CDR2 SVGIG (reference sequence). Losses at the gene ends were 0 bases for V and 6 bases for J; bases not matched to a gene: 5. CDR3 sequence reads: CAWSVRRTSAGELFF. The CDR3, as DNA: TGTGCCTGGAGTGTACGACGGACTAGCGCCGGGGAGCTGTTTTTT.

CDR3 coding DNA: TGTGCCAGCTGGGACAGGGTTGATTCACCCCTCCACTTT. Protein: CASWDRVDSPLHF. The chain has TRBV6-5 and TRBJ1-6, with 9 bases aligning to TRBD1. Germline values: CDR1 MNHEY, CDR2 SVGAGI. The CDR3 is 13 residues long. V lost 8 bases and J lost 8; bases outside the gene matches: 4.

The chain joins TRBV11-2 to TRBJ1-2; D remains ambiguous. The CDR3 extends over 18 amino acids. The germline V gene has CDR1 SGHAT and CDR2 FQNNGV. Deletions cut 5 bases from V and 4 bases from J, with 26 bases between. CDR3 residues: CASSPLSIPRDLTYGYTF. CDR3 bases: TGTGCCAGCAGCCCCCTCTCAATACCGCGTGACTTGACCTATGGCTACACCTTC.

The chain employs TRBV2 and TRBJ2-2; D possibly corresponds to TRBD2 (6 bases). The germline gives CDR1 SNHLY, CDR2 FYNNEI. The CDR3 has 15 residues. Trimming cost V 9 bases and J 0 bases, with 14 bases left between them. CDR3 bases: TGTGCCAGAACGGGGGACGGGTCGAACACCGGGGAGCTGTTTTTT. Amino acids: CARTGDGSNTGELFF.

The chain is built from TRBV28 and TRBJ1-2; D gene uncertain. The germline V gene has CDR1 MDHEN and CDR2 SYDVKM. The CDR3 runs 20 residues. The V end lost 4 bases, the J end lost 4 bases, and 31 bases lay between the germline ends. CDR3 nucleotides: TGTGCCAGCAGTTCCTCGGTGTGGGTCAAATCATATGAAAGCGGCTATGGCTACACCTTC. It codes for CASSSSVWVKSYESGYGYTF.

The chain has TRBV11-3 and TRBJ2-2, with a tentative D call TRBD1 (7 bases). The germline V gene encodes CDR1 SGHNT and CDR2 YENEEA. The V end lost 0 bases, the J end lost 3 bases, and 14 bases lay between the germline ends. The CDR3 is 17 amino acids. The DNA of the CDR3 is TGTGCCAGCAGCTTAGAATTTCAGGGGGAGGACACCGGGGAGCTGTTTTTT. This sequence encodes CASSLEFQGEDTGELFF.

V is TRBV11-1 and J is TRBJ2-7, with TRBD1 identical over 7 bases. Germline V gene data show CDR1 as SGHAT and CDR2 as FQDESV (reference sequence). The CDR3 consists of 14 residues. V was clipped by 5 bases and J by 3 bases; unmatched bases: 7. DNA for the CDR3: TGTGCCAGCAGCCCTCGGACAGGCAACTACGAGCAGTACTTC. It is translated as CASSPRTGNYEQYF.

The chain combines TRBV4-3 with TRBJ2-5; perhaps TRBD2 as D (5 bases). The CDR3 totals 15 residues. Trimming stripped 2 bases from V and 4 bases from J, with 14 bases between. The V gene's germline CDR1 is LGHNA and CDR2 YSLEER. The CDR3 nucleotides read TGCGCCAGCAGCCAAATATCCACGGGGTTAGAGACCCAGTACTTC. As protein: CASSQISTGLETQYF.

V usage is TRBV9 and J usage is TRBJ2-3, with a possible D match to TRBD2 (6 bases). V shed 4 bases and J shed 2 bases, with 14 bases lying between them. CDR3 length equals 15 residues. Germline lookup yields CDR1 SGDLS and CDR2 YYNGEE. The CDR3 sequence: CASSPGLDITDTQYF. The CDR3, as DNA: TGTGCCAGCAGCCCGGGACTGGATATCACAGATACGCAGTATTTT.

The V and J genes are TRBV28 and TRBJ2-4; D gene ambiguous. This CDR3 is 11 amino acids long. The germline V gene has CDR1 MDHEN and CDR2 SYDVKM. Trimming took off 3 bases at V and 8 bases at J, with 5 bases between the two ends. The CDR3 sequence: CASSFRDIQYF. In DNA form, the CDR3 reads TGTGCCAGCAGTTTCCGGGACATTCAGTACTTC.